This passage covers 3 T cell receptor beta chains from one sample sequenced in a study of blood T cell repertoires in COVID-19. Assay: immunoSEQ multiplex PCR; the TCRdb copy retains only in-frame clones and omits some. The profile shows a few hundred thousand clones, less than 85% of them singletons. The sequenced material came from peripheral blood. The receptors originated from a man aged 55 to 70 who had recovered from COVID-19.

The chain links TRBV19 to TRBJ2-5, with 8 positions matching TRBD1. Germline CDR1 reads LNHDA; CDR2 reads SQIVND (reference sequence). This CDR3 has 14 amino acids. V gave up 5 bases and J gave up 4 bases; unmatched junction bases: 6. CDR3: CASSPRQGRETQYF. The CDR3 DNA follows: TGTGCCAGTAGTCCTCGACAGGGGAGAGAGACCCAGTACTTC.

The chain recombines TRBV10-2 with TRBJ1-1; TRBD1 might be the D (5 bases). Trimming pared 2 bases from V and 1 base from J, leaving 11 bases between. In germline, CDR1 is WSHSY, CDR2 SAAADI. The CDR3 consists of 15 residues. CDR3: CASSEPGLSNTEAFF. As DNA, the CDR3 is TGCGCCAGCAGTGAGCCGGGACTATCGAACACTGAAGCTTTCTTT.

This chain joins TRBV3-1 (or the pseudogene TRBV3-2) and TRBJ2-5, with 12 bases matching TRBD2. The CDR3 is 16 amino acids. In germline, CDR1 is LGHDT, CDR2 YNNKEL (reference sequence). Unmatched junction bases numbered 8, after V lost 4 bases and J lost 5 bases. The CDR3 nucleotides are TGTGCCAGCAGCCGGACTAGCGGGGCGAGGAGGGAGACCCAGTACTTC. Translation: CASSRTSGARRETQYF.